Listed here are 13 T cell receptor beta chains from one sample, sequenced in a study of blood T cells in healthy people across ages. A J-beta primer mix and a sample-barcoded 5' primer were used in a second PCR of about 7 to 12 cycles. TCRdb re-called the 5' RACE reads with MiXCR, one entry per CDR3 protein. The sample includes 1.6 million or so distinct CDR3 sequences, approximately 32% of them seen just once. The sequenced material came from blood. The receptors derive from a woman aged 30 to 39 in good health.

This clonotype came up a few times. This chain joins TRBV5-1 and TRBJ2-6, with 10 bases fitting TRBD2. The germline V gene encodes CDR1 SGHRS and CDR2 YFSETQ. The CDR3 is 17 amino acids. V shed 0 bases and J 2 bases; nucleotides not matched to a gene: 2. DNA for the CDR3: TGCGCCAGCAGCTTGGCTAGCGGGGGTACTGGGGCCAACGTCCTGACTTTC. Its translation is CASSLASGGTGANVLTF.

The chain employs TRBV9 and TRBJ1-1; tentatively, D is TRBD1 (6 bases). Trimming took off 4 bases at V and 10 bases at J, with 14 bases between the two ends. The CDR3 consists of 12 residues. Germline-derived CDR1 and CDR2 are SGDLS and YYNGEE. This CDR3 reads CASSPGGGGAFF. The CDR3 nucleotides read TGTGCCAGCAGCCCCGGGGGGGGCGGAGCTTTCTTT.

This clonotype occurred a few times. The rearrangement links TRBV20-1 to TRBJ2-7, with a tentative D call TRBD2 (5 bases). V dropped 4 bases and J dropped 5 bases, with 15 bases sitting between them. The CDR3 has 13 amino acids. Germline assignment: CDR1 DFQATT and CDR2 SNEGSKA (reference sequence). The CDR3 loop is CSAKEASLHEQYF. CDR3 in DNA: TGCAGTGCTAAGGAGGCTAGTCTCCACGAGCAGTACTTC.

This clonotype was detected only a few times. The genes are TRBV5-1 and TRBJ2-1; TRBD2 matches 13 bases. Trimming at V came to 0 bases and at J to 9 bases, leaving 6 bases not matched to a gene. CDR1 is SGHRS and CDR2 is YFSETQ in the germline V gene. The CDR3 covers 16 residues. CDR3 loop: CASSLGLAGGWSEQFF. The CDR3 nucleotides read TGCGCCAGCAGCTTGGGACTAGCGGGAGGATGGAGTGAGCAGTTCTTC.

The chain combines TRBV5-1 with TRBJ2-2, with 7 bases lining up with TRBD2. CDR3 size: 15 residues. In germline, CDR1 is SGHRS, CDR2 YFSETQ. With 5 bases clipped from V and 4 bases from J, the junction kept 8 bases outside the gene matches. The CDR3 DNA reads TGCGCCAGCAGAGTCGAGACTAGCCTCACCGGGGAGCTGTTTTTT. Translating it yields CASRVETSLTGELFF.

This clonotype appeared once. This could be a read error, since a much larger clone is one nucleotide away. The genes are TRBV10-3 and TRBJ2-7, with TRBD2 identical over 9 bases. Germline V gene lookup returns CDR1 ENHRY and CDR2 SYGVKD. The J segment lost 5 bases and the V segment lost 4 bases, leaving 9 bases of the junction unmatched. CDR3 size: 15 residues. CDR3 amino acids: CAISVGSGSLNEQYF. CDR3 in DNA: TGTGCCATCAGTGTGGGTAGCGGGAGTCTCAACGAGCAGTACTTC.

Comments on this clonotype: The junction departs from the called germline gene at one end, perhaps through a read error. The rearrangement uses TRBV25-1 and TRBJ1-2; 7 nucleotides match TRBD1. This CDR3 has 15 amino acids. The germline CDR1 and CDR2 sequences are MGHDK and SYGVNS. As DNA, the CDR3 is TGTGCCGGCAGTTCCCGGGGAGGGGGCCCCTATGGCTACACCTTC. This sequence encodes CAGSSRGGGPYGYTF.

V is TRBV10-3 and J is TRBJ1-1, with a possible D match to TRBD1 (5 bases). V lost 3 bases and J lost 0, with 11 bases in between. The V gene's germline CDR1 is ENHRY and CDR2 SYGVKD. The CDR3 extends over 15 amino acids. Written as DNA, the CDR3 is TGTGCCATCAGTGACCCGACAGAGATGAACACTGAAGCTTTCTTT. Translated, it gives CAISDPTEMNTEAFF.

This clonotype was seen more than once but under ten times. V is TRBV7-2 and J is TRBJ1-1; perhaps TRBD1 as D (6 bases). The CDR3 spans 14 residues. V was trimmed by 5 bases and J by 4 bases, leaving 14 bases between them. The V gene's germline CDR1 is SGHTA and CDR2 FQGNSA. The CDR3 coding sequence is TGTGCCAGCAGCGTCCGGGGGGCCGGCACTGAAGCTTTCTTT. This sequence encodes CASSVRGAGTEAFF.

V usage is TRBV20-1 and J usage is TRBJ1-1; the D is unclear. The CDR3 has 15 amino acids. CDR1 and CDR2 (germline): DFQATT, SNEGSKA (reference sequence). The ends were cut back, 5 bases at V and 6 bases at J, with 22 bases in the middle. CDR3 residues: CSAPPRGRGGPEAFF. The CDR3 DNA reads as TGCAGTGCTCCACCTCGAGGGCGAGGCGGACCTGAAGCTTTCTTT.

The V gene is TRBV12-3 or TRBV12-4, the J gene TRBJ2-6; D may be TRBD1 (6 bases). V dropped 7 bases and J dropped 0 bases, with 16 bases sitting between them. This CDR3 comprises 17 residues. As DNA, the CDR3 is TGTGCCAGCACGTACAGGGTCCTGAGCTCTGGGGCCAACGTCCTGACTTTC. This gives the protein CASTYRVLSSGANVLTF.

V gene TRBV5-1 combines with J gene TRBJ2-3, with 8 bases that match TRBD1. This CDR3 has 16 amino acids. Trimming took 3 bases from V and 2 from J; bases not matched to a gene: 8. Looked up from germline, CDR1 is SGHRS and CDR2 is YFSETQ. The CDR3 DNA reads TGCGCCAGCAGCTACGGGACAGGTTATTCCACAGATACGCAGTATTTT. It is translated as CASSYGTGYSTDTQYF.

V usage is TRBV9 and J usage is TRBJ2-1; D is uncertain. The germline V gene encodes CDR1 SGDLS and CDR2 YYNGEE. This CDR3 is 12 amino acids long. V lost 3 bases and J lost 7, with 8 bases in between. The CDR3 spells CASSGGINEQFF. CDR3 nucleotide sequence: TGTGCCAGCAGCGGAGGAATTAATGAGCAGTTCTTC.